This TCR beta chain came from a study of CD8 T cells in Susac syndrome (dated by TCRdb to about 2019). Concerning the study at large: The study used repertoire sequencing to test whether antigen drove CD8+ T cell activation and differentiation in Susac syndrome. The clonality of the CD8+ T cell repertoire was compared across over 10 healthy donors, around 14 Susac syndrome patients and fewer than 16 multiple sclerosis patients. Study-wide conclusions, independent of this receptor: The number of individuals in the TCR sequencing and HLA analysis was recognized as being relatively small.

RNA was extracted using the RNeasy kit, and about 0.45 to 1 microgram was reverse transcribed with random hexamers. TCR beta CDR3 regions were amplified with the immunoSEQ multiplex PCR assay covering 54 Vbeta and 13 Jbeta segments. Bias from PCR amplification was corrected by using a synthetic template baseline for primer optimization and for computational correction. The source study handled its data this way. Reads were annotated to V, D and J genes per IMGT and analyzed with immunoSEQ Analyzer, keeping only productive sequences. To calculate clonality, Shannon entropy was normalized by log2 of the number of productive unique sequences and then subtracted from one. For each patient and control, public and private clones were evaluated among the 100 most prevalent clones. A clone was defined as Susac-specific if it was absent from the healthy and MS cohorts, from some 1,100 published viral clones and from other ImmuneACCESS disease sequences. TCRdb took the public reads, trimmed them with fastp at Q25, ran MiXCR for clone calling and kept in-frame beta chains. Under each unique CDR3 protein, matching rows form one entry showing the most common genes and DNA. These V and J calls rely on TCRdb rather than the paper's analysis. The sample table contains 150,000 to 160,000 distinct CDR3 sequences; only one count was recorded for just under 97% of them. The ten largest clones capture 0.14% to 0.15% of the sample.

The germline ends are 14 bases apart after V is trimmed by 5 bases and J by 1 base. In the germline V gene, CDR1 corresponds to SGHVS and CDR2 to FNYEAQ. There are 15 amino acids in the CDR3, from cysteine to phenylalanine inclusive. Kept here is only the CDR3 DNA, which spans 45 bases and is read in frame from base 1. High-throughput TCR beta sequencing profiled peripheral blood CD8+ and CD4+ T cells from healthy donors, Susac syndrome patients and multiple sclerosis patients. Treatment-naive patients with stable or active relapsing-remitting disease fulfilling revised McDonald criteria were used as multiple sclerosis controls. Bulk CD8+ and CD4+ T cells were purified by magnetic negative isolation, while CD8+ TEMRA cells were enriched using FACS. Blood was drawn into EDTA tubes, processed within 24 hours, and PBMCs were isolated by density gradient centrifugation. PBMCs destined for TCR sequencing were cryopreserved in liquid nitrogen and later thawed in a 37 °C water bath. The sorted or isolated CD4+, CD8+ and CD8+ TEMRA cells reached a purity of at least 90%.

Note on this clonotype: Its binding antigen is unknown. No much larger clone exists at a distance of one base, and base qualities are not known.

The sequence joins TRBV7-6 to TRBJ2-5; no D gene is confidently identified. The receptor was isolated from a human donor with multiple sclerosis. The sequencing sample was made of CD8+ T cells from PBMCs. The CDR3 sequence is CASSPPPNSQETQYF. The nucleotides are TGTGCCAGCAGCCCCCCCCCGAACAGCCAAGAGACCCAGTACTTC. The CDR3 plus the reference TRBV7-6 and TRBJ2-5 genes for the other parts give the full variable domain: GAGVSQSPRYKVTKRGQDVALRCDPISGHVSLYWYRQALGQGPEFLTYFNYEAQQDKSGLPNDRFSAERPEGSISTLTIQRTEQRDSAMYRCASSPPPNSQETQYFGPGTRLLVL.